One and the same sample provided the 2 T cell receptor beta chains below, sequenced in a study of cytomegalovirus exposure and HLA in healthy donors. The PCR employed 60 Vbeta primers together with 13 Jbeta primers. Sequencing was performed with immunoSEQ multiplex PCR; in TCRdb, only in-frame clones are kept and a portion is missing. The table lists approximately 53,000 clones, around 80% of them singletons, with more than 6.5% in the top ten. Input material: PBMCs. Source of these receptors: a man aged 25 to 45 in good health and CMV-seropositive.

The genes are TRBV2 and TRBJ1-1, with D uncertain. Germline V gene lookup returns CDR1 SNHLY and CDR2 FYNNEI. V lost 0 bases and J lost 10, with 6 bases in between. The CDR3 length is 11 residues. Written as DNA, the CDR3 is TGTGCCAGCAGTGAAGCGCTCGGAGCTTTCTTT. Translating gives CASSEALGAFF.

V usage is TRBV30 and J usage is TRBJ1-5; TRBD1 matches 9 bases. V lost 0 bases and J lost 7; bases outside the gene matches: 16. The CDR3 sequence is 18 residues long. CDR1 and CDR2 (germline): GTSNPN, SVGIG (reference sequence). CDR3 region: CAWSVAPHRQGVRQPQHF. Written as DNA, the CDR3 is TGTGCCTGGAGTGTAGCCCCTCACAGACAGGGGGTTAGGCAGCCCCAGCATTTT.